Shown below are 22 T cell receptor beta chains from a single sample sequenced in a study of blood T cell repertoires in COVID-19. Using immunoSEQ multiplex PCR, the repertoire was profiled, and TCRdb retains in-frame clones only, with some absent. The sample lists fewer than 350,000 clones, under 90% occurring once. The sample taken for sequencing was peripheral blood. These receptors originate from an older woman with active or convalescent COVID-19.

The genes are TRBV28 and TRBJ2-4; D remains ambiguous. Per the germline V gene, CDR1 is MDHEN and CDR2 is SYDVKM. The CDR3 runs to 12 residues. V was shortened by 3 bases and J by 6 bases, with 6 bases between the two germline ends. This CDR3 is CASSFLRNIQYF. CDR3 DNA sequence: TGTGCCAGCAGTTTTCTTCGAAACATTCAGTACTTC.

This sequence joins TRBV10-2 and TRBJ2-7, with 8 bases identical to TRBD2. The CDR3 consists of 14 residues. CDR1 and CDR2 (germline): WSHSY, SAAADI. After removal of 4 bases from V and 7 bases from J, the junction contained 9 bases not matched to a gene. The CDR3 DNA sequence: TGCGCCAGCAGTGGCGCCCGGGGGGGCCGGGAGCAGTACTTC. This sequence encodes CASSGARGGREQYF.

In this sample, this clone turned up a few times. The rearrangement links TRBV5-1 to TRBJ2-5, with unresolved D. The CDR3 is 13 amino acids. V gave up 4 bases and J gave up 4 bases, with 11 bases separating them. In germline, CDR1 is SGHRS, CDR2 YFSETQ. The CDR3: CASSPVVGETQYF. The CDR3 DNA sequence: TGCGCCAGCAGCCCGGTCGTCGGAGAGACCCAGTACTTC.

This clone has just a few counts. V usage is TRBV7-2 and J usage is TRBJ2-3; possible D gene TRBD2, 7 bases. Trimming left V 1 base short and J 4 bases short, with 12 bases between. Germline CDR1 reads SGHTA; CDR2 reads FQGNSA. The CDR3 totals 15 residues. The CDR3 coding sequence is TGTGCCAGCAGCTTAGGAGGGGGGGCCTCAGATACGCAGTATTTT. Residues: CASSLGGGASDTQYF.

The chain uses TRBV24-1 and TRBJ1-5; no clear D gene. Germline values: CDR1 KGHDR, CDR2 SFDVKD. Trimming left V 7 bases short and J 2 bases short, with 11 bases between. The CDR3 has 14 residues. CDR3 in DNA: TGTGCCACCAGAAGAAACAGTGGCAATCAGCCCCAGCATTTT. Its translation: CATRRNSGNQPQHF.

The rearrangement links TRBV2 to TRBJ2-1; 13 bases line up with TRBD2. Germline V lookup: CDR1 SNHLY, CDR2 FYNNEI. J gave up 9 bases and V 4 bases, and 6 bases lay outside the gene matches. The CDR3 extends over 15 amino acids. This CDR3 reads CASSGVRLAGGEQFF. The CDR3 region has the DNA TGTGCCAGCAGTGGGGTCAGACTAGCGGGGGGTGAGCAGTTCTTC.

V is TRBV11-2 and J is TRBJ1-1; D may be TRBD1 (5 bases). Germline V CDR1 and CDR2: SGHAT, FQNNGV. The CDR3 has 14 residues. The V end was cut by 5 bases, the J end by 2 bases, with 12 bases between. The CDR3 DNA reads TGTGCCAGCAGCCGCGACAGCATAAACACTGAAGCTTTCTTT. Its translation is CASSRDSINTEAFF.

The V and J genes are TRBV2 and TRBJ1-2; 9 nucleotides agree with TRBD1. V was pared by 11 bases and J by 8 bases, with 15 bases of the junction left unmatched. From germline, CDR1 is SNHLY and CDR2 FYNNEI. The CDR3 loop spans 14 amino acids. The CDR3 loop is CAGSTPGQGGGYTF. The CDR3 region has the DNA TGTGCCGGTTCTACCCCGGGACAGGGAGGCGGCTACACCTTC.

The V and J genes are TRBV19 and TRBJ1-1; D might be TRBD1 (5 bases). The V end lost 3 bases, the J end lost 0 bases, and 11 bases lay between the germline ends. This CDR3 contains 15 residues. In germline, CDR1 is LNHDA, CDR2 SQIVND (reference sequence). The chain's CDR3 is CASSINQGVNTEAFF. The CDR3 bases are TGTGCCAGTAGTATTAATCAAGGGGTGAACACTGAAGCTTTCTTT.

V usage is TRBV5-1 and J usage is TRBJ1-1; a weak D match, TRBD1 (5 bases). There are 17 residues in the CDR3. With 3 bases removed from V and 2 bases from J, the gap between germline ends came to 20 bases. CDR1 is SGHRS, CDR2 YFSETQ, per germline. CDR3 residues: CASSSLGGAPLNTEAFF. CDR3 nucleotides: TGCGCCAGCAGCTCCCTGGGAGGGGCCCCTTTAAACACTGAAGCTTTCTTT.

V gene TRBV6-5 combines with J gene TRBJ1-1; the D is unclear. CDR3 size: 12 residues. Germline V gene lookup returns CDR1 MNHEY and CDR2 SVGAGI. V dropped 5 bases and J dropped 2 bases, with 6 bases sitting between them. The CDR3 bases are TGTGCCAGCAGTCCGGTTAACACTGAAGCTTTCTTT. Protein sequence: CASSPVNTEAFF.

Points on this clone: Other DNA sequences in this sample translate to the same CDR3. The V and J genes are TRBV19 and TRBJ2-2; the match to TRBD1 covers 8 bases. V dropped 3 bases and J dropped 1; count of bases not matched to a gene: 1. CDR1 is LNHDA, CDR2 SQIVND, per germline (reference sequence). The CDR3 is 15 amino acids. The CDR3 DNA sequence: TGTGCCAGTAGTATCGGGACAGGGAACACCGGGGAGCTGTTTTTT. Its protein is CASSIGTGNTGELFF.

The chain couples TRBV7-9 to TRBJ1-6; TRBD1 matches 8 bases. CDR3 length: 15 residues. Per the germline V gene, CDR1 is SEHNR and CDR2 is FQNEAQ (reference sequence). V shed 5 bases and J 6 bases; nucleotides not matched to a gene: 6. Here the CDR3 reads CASSARTGSNSPLHF. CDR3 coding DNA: TGTGCCAGCAGCGCGCGGACAGGGTCTAATTCACCCCTCCACTTT.

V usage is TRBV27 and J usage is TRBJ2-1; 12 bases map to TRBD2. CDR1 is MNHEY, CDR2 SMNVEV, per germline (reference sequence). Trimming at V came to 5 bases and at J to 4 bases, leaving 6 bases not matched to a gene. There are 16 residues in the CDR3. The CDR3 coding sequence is TGTGCCAGCAGTCCGCGGACTAGCGGGGCTTACAATGAGCAGTTCTTC. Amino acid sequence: CASSPRTSGAYNEQFF.

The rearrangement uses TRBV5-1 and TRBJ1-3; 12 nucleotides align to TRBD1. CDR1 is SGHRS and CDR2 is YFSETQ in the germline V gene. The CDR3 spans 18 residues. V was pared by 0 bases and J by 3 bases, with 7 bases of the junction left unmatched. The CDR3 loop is CASSLVPGQGAFGNTIYF. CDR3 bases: TGCGCCAGCAGCTTGGTACCGGGACAGGGGGCTTTTGGAAACACCATATATTTT.

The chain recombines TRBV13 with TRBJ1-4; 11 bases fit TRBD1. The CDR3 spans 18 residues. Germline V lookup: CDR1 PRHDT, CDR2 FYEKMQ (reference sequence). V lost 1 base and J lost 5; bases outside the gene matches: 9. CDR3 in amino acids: CASSLVGKGQGANEKLFF. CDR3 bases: TGTGCCAGCAGCTTAGTTGGGAAAGGACAGGGGGCAAATGAAAAACTGTTTTTT.

The CDR3 DNA sequence: TGTGCCAGCAGTTTAGACATGAACACTGAAGCTTTCTTT. Its translation: CASSLDMNTEAFF. The chain couples TRBV12-3 or TRBV12-4 to TRBJ1-1; D is ambiguous. The germline V and J ends were trimmed by 1 base and 0 bases, with 3 bases remaining between them. The length of the CDR3 is 13 residues.

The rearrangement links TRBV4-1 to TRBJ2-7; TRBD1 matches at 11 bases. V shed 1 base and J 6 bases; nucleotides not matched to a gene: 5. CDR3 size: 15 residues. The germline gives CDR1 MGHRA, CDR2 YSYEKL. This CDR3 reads CASSQGTGGGGEQYF. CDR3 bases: TGCGCCAGCAGCCAAGGGACAGGGGGCGGGGGCGAGCAGTACTTC.

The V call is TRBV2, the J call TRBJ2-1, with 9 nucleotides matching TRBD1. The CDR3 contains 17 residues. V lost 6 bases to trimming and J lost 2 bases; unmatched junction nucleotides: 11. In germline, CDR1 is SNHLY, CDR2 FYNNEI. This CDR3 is CASRAPGTGFPYNEQFF. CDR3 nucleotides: TGTGCCAGCAGGGCCCCCGGGACAGGGTTTCCCTACAATGAGCAGTTCTTC.

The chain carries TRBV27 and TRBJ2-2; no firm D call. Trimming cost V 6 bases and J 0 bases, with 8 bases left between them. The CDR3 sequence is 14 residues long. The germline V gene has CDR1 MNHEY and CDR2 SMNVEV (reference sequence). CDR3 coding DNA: TGTGCCAGCAGGTCATCAGCGAACACCGGGGAGCTGTTTTTT. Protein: CASRSSANTGELFF.

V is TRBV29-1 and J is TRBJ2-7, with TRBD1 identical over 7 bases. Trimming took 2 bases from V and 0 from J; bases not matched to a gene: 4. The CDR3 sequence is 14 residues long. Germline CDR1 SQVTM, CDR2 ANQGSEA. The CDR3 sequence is CSVEMTGSSYEQYF. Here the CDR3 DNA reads TGCAGCGTTGAAATGACAGGGAGCTCCTACGAGCAGTACTTC.

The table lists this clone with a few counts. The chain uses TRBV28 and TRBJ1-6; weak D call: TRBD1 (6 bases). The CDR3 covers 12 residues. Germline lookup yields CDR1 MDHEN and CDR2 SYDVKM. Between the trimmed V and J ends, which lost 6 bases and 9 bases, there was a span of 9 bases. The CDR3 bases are TGTGCCAGCAGCAACAGGGTTTCACCCCTCCACTTT. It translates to CASSNRVSPLHF.